A selection of T cell receptor beta chains follows, all from one sample in a study of cytomegalovirus exposure and HLA in healthy donors. TCRdb's table, derived via immunoSEQ multiplex PCR, lists solely in-frame clones and lacks some. The repertoire consists of over 150,000 clones, with 75% occurring once and the leading ten covering about 1.3%. What was sequenced was PBMCs. The receptors here all came from a man younger than 30 in good health and CMV-seronegative. Both conserved end residues are part of each CDR3. D genes are given only for firm matches. Not all rows give a size; the values are once, few, many and, for expanded clones, a class.

v_gene	d_gene	j_gene	abundance	CDR3nt	CDR3aa
TRBV2	TRBD2	TRBJ2-3	.	TGTGCCAGCAGCTCAGCGGGAGGGCCCGCAGATACGCAGTATTTT	CASSSAGGPADTQYF
TRBV29-1	.	TRBJ2-1	once	TGCAGCGTTGATGGGGGCGCAGCCTACAATGAGCAGTTCTTC	CSVDGGAAYNEQFF
TRBV5-1	TRBD1	TRBJ2-5	few	TGCGCCAGCAGCCGAGGGGACAGGGGACAAGAGACCCAGTACTTC	CASSRGDRGQETQYF
TRBV7-2	TRBD2	TRBJ2-1	.	TGTGCCAGCAGCCCCGTCGGCGGGAGGGCCCGGTACAATGAGCAGTTCTTC	CASSPVGGRARYNEQFF
TRBV27	TRBD1	TRBJ2-7	.	TGTGCCAGCAGCGACAGGGGGGGACCCTACGAGCAGTACTTC	CASSDRGGPYEQYF
TRBV5-1	.	TRBJ2-7	once	TGCGCCAGCAGCTCGGACACCTCTACGGGGCAGTACTTC	CASSSDTSTGQYF
TRBV4-1	TRBD1	TRBJ1-2	.	TGCGCCAGCAGCCGACCTACAGGGGGCGAAGGCTACACCTTC	CASSRPTGGEGYTF
TRBV14	.	TRBJ1-4	.	TGTGCCAGCAGCCTGTCGAGGGCCGGAGATAATGAAAAACTGTTTTTT	CASSLSRAGDNEKLFF
TRBV9	.	TRBJ2-1	.	TGTGCCAGCACCCGGGGGAGTGGGGACAATGAGCAGTTCTTC	CASTRGSGDNEQFF
TRBV29-1	.	TRBJ2-1	.	TGCAGCTCTGACGGCGGATTCAACAATGAGCAGTTCTTC	CSSDGGFNNEQFF
TRBV19	.	TRBJ1-5	.	TGTGCCAGTAGTATAGGAAGCCCCCCCGGCAATCAGCCCCAGCATTTT	CASSIGSPPGNQPQHF
TRBV4-3	.	TRBJ2-2	.	TGCGCCAGCAGCCAAGTCCCAGACACCGGGGAGCTGTTTTTT	CASSQVPDTGELFF
TRBV5-6	.	TRBJ2-5	.	TGTGCCAGCAGCCCCCCCCGCGCGGGAGAGACCCAGTACTTC	CASSPPRAGETQYF
TRBV20-1	.	TRBJ2-7	.	TGCAGTGCTCGTAGCCTGGGTGAGCAGTACTTC	CSARSLGEQYF
TRBV11-2	.	TRBJ2-7	.	TGTGCCAGCAGCCCGAGCCCCGAGGGCTACGAGCAGTACTTC	CASSPSPEGYEQYF
TRBV29-1	TRBD2	TRBJ2-5	.	TGCAGCGTTGGTCCATCTAGCGGGAGAGCCGCCCAGTACTTC	CSVGPSSGRAAQYF
TRBV9	TRBD2	TRBJ2-3	once	TGTGCCAGCAGCGTAGGGCTAGCGGGAGAAGATACGCAGTATTTT	CASSVGLAGEDTQYF
TRBV4-3	TRBD2	TRBJ2-7	.	TGCGCCAGCAGCCAAAGACTAGCGGGTTCCTCCTACGAGCAGTACTTC	CASSQRLAGSSYEQYF
TRBV2	.	TRBJ2-7	.	TGTGCCAGCACCCCGACAGGCCCCTACGAGCAGTACTTC	CASTPTGPYEQYF
TRBV7-9	TRBD2	TRBJ2-7	.	TGTGCCAGCAGCTTCGCGACTAGCGGGGGAGACTACGAGCAGTACTTC	CASSFATSGGDYEQYF
TRBV21-1	.	TRBJ1-2	.	TGTGCCAGCAGCAAAGTGGAAGGGGGACAGGGCCATGGCTACACCTTC	CASSKVEGGQGHGYTF
TRBV27	.	TRBJ2-7	.	TGTGCCAGCGCGCCTAGAGATGCCTACGAGCAGTACTTC	CASAPRDAYEQYF
TRBV9	.	TRBJ2-3	few	TGTGCCAGCAGCGTAGCCCTAGCCGGCACAGATACGCAGTATTTT	CASSVALAGTDTQYF
TRBV4-1	.	TRBJ1-5	.	TGCGCCAGCAGCCCGGTTAGGGGGAGCAATCAGCCCCAGCATTTT	CASSPVRGSNQPQHF
TRBV30	TRBD1	TRBJ2-7	.	TGTGCCTGGGGGGAGACAGGGTCCCTTACGGAGCAGTACTTC	CAWGETGSLTEQYF
TRBV6-5	TRBD1	TRBJ1-1	.	TGTGCCAGCAGCCTCGGGACAGGGGGGGACACTGAAGCTTTCTTT	CASSLGTGGDTEAFF
TRBV11-2	TRBD2	TRBJ2-1	.	TGTGCCAGCAGCTTAGCCGGGAGGCCTGCCTTCAATGAGCAGTTCTTC	CASSLAGRPAFNEQFF